This TCR beta chain was found in a study of OX40 agonist ivuxolimab in advanced cancers. As for the study in general: In this cohort, patients received ivuxolimab, an agonistic anti-OX40 (CD134) antibody.

Profiling relied on immunoSEQ multiplex PCR, and the TCRdb table lists in-frame clones only, not all of them. The data show fewer than 80,000 clones, with 77% seen just once and around 1.6% held by the top ten. Germline lookup yields CDR1 LNHDA and CDR2 SQIVND (reference sequence). The CDR3 is made up of 15 amino acids. Trimming took off 5 bases at V and 5 bases at J, with 15 bases between the two ends. The chain carries TRBV19 and TRBJ1-4; D gene ambiguous. The source of this sequence is an adult with an advanced solid tumor such as melanoma, head and neck, liver or kidney cancer. The sequences come from CD4+ or CD8+ T cells sorted from blood, collected in a trial of the OX40 agonist ivuxolimab. Here the CDR3 reads CASSFSGLPNEKLFF. CDR3 DNA sequence: TGTGCCAGTAGTTTCAGCGGGCTCCCGAATGAAAAACTGTTTTTT.